This T cell receptor beta chain was captured in a study of response to subunit inactivated influenza vaccine. V trimming: 4 bases; J trimming: 3 bases; junction bases outside the gene matches: 8. The length of the CDR3 is 17 residues. The germline gives CDR1 LNHNV, CDR2 YYDKDF (reference sequence). This clonotype has just a few counts. Each CDR3 protein is one row after TCRdb ran MiXCR on the RT-PCR reads. The sample has approximately 500,000 distinct CDR3 sequences, approximately 24% seen once. The data were also submitted as part of a second study, on T cells expressing NK-cell markers. This second report adds: The authors made TCR beta cDNA libraries by 5'RACE template switching. This switching added a universal primer site and UMIs. CD8+ T cells in six or seven donors included dominant NKG2C+ clonotypes at 1.0-7.0%. Several of the donors also had these clonotypes leading their CD3+CD56-NKG2C+ fraction.

This specimen was CD4+ T cells sorted from PBMCs, taken 12 days after vaccination. The sequence derives from a man in his fifties or sixties who received an inactivated influenza vaccine. The chain is built from TRBV15 and TRBJ1-6, with 8 bases matching TRBD1. CDR3 loop: CATSILSDRDYNSPLHF. The CDR3, as DNA: TGTGCCACCAGCATTTTATCGGACAGGGACTATAATTCACCCCTCCACTTT.